This T cell receptor (beta chain) comes out of a study of shared clonotypes between healthy human individuals. Study overall: The study used three CD4 naive, three CD4 memory, two CD8 naive and one CD8 memory plate per donor. Whole-study findings and limits: Non-shared clonotypes had lower generation probabilities than clonotypes shared by all four sorted-subset donors.

Germline V gene sequence: CDR1 SGHTA, CDR2 FQGTGA. Germline trimming cut 6 bases from V and 9 bases from J; bases unmatched to any gene: 6. The CDR3 runs to 15 residues. Several immunoSEQ plates held equal portions of the genomic DNA taken from each subset. As processed by the authors: ImmunoSEQ gave junction-only sequences without quality scores, so filtering differed. The repertoire was sequenced with immunoSEQ multiplex PCR; TCRdb's copy has only in-frame clones and lacks some. D and trimming come from the DNA, and the V and J calls and clone size come from that table. The repertoire includes 2.3 million or so clones, 90% to 95% of them detected once, and about 0.37% sits in the top ten. To note about this clone: Its antigen is still unknown. Additional DNA sequences in this sample encode the identical CDR3.

The specimen sequenced was naive CD4+ T cells from PBMCs. Regarding subset: CD45RA+ positively selected. The genes are TRBV7-3 and TRBJ2-1, with 15 bases fitting TRBD2. This clonotype originated in a man aged 18 to 29 in good health. Some clones in this sample may be carry-over from other donors' samples. Written as DNA, the CDR3 is TGTGCCAGCAGTCTCTCGGGACTAGCGGGAGGTGAGCAGTTCTTC. It codes for CASSLSGLAGGEQFF.